These T cell receptor beta chains were read from a single sample in a study of T cells in tuberculosis. Profiling relied on immunoSEQ multiplex PCR, and the TCRdb table lists in-frame clones only, not all of them. The sample lists about 35,000 clones, about 85% seen once, with about 5.3% in the top ten. The sample was PBMCs, taken at tuberculosis diagnosis. The receptors shown here come from an adult with tuberculosis. Both conserved end residues are part of each CDR3. D genes are given only for firm matches. The listing skips clone size in some rows; elsewhere it reads once, few, many or a size class.

v_gene: TRBV6-5; j_gene: TRBJ1-1; abundance: NA; d_gene: NA; CDR3aa: CASSYFDPEDTEAFF; CDR3nt: TGTGCCAGCAGTTACTTCGACCCCGAGGACACTGAAGCTTTCTTT
v_gene: TRBV6-1; j_gene: TRBJ1-1; abundance: NA; d_gene: TRBD1; CDR3aa: CASTSTGMNTEAFF; CDR3nt: TGTGCCAGCACCTCGACAGGGATGAACACTGAAGCTTTCTTT
v_gene: TRBV5-5; j_gene: TRBJ2-7; abundance: NA; d_gene: TRBD1; CDR3aa: CASSLKAGTGGWNEQYF; CDR3nt: TGTGCCAGCAGCCTAAAAGCCGGGACAGGGGGCTGGAACGAGCAGTACTTC
v_gene: TRBV11-3; j_gene: TRBJ2-7; abundance: NA; d_gene: NA; CDR3aa: CASSLSRGGEQYF; CDR3nt: TGTGCCAGCAGCCTCTCGCGGGGTGGCGAGCAGTACTTC
v_gene: TRBV4-2; j_gene: TRBJ1-2; abundance: NA; d_gene: TRBD1; CDR3aa: CASSPLQGATGYGYTF; CDR3nt: TGTGCCAGCAGCCCCCTACAGGGGGCGACGGGGTATGGCTACACCTTC
v_gene: TRBV4-3; j_gene: TRBJ2-7; abundance: NA; d_gene: NA; CDR3aa: CASSQRLGQRYEQYF; CDR3nt: TGCGCCAGCAGCCAACGTCTCGGACAGCGCTACGAGCAGTACTTC
v_gene: TRBV7-2; j_gene: TRBJ2-3; abundance: NA; d_gene: NA; CDR3aa: CASSLALGTDTQYF; CDR3nt: TGTGCCAGCAGCTTAGCCCTCGGCACAGATACGCAGTATTTT
v_gene: TRBV29-1; j_gene: TRBJ2-3; abundance: NA; d_gene: NA; CDR3aa: CSVLQTVPTDTQYF; CDR3nt: TGCAGCGTTTTACAGACAGTCCCCACAGATACGCAGTATTTT
v_gene: TRBV7-8; j_gene: TRBJ2-1; abundance: few; d_gene: NA; CDR3aa: CASSLFLAERTRGNEQFF; CDR3nt: TGTGCCAGCAGCTTATTCCTTGCTGAGCGGACTCGGGGTAATGAGCAGTTCTTC
v_gene: TRBV29-1; j_gene: TRBJ1-1; abundance: NA; d_gene: NA; CDR3aa: CSVEVGGRGATEAFF; CDR3nt: TGCAGCGTTGAAGTCGGTGGGCGGGGAGCGACTGAAGCTTTCTTT
v_gene: TRBV6-6; j_gene: TRBJ1-2; abundance: NA; d_gene: NA; CDR3aa: CASSLQGNGYTF; CDR3nt: TGTGCCAGCAGCTTACAGGGAAATGGCTACACCTTC
v_gene: TRBV7-6; j_gene: TRBJ1-5; abundance: NA; d_gene: NA; CDR3aa: CASSLAYSNQPQHF; CDR3nt: TGTGCCAGCAGCTTAGCGTATAGCAATCAGCCCCAGCATTTT
v_gene: TRBV6-5; j_gene: TRBJ2-3; abundance: NA; d_gene: NA; CDR3aa: CASSFTQEDTQYF; CDR3nt: TGTGCCAGCAGTTTCACACAGGAGGATACGCAGTATTTT
v_gene: TRBV4-2; j_gene: TRBJ1-2; abundance: NA; d_gene: NA; CDR3aa: CASSQDGKGGYGYTF; CDR3nt: TGTGCCAGCAGCCAAGATGGGAAAGGGGGCTATGGCTACACCTTC
v_gene: TRBV6-1; j_gene: TRBJ2-4; abundance: NA; d_gene: NA; CDR3aa: CASRRGTHIQYF; CDR3nt: TGTGCCAGCAGGAGGGGGACCCACATTCAGTACTTC
v_gene: TRBV11-2; j_gene: TRBJ2-5; abundance: NA; d_gene: NA; CDR3aa: CASSSLQETQYF; CDR3nt: TGTGCCAGCAGCTCCCTCCAAGAGACCCAGTACTTC
v_gene: TRBV9; j_gene: TRBJ2-3; abundance: NA; d_gene: TRBD2; CDR3aa: CASGLAGVGTDTQYF; CDR3nt: TGTGCCAGCGGCTTAGCGGGAGTCGGCACAGATACGCAGTATTTT
v_gene: TRBV7-6; j_gene: TRBJ1-4; abundance: once; d_gene: NA; CDR3aa: CASSLAGAREKLFF; CDR3nt: TGTGCCAGCAGCTTAGCAGGGGCGAGGGAAAAACTGTTTTTT
v_gene: TRBV30; j_gene: TRBJ2-3; abundance: NA; d_gene: TRBD2; CDR3aa: CARPPWAGGTDTQYF; CDR3nt: TGTGCCCGCCCTCCATGGGCGGGAGGTACAGATACGCAGTATTTT
v_gene: TRBV14; j_gene: TRBJ1-6; abundance: NA; d_gene: TRBD1; CDR3aa: CASSQDPGGRNSPLHF; CDR3nt: TGTGCCAGCAGCCAAGATCCAGGGGGACGGAATTCACCCCTCCACTTT
v_gene: TRBV6-5; j_gene: TRBJ1-5; abundance: NA; d_gene: TRBD1; CDR3aa: CASSYGGGGKPQHF; CDR3nt: TGTGCCAGCAGCTACGGAGGGGGCGGGAAGCCCCAGCATTTT
v_gene: TRBV21-1; j_gene: TRBJ1-2; abundance: NA; d_gene: NA; CDR3aa: CASSTRTGANGYTF; CDR3nt: TGTGCCAGCAGCACTAGGACAGGGGCTAATGGCTACACCTTC
v_gene: TRBV28; j_gene: TRBJ2-7; abundance: NA; d_gene: NA; CDR3aa: CASLAHNSYEQYF; CDR3nt: TGTGCCAGCTTGGCTCACAACTCCTACGAGCAGTACTTC
v_gene: TRBV6-5; j_gene: TRBJ1-1; abundance: NA; d_gene: NA; CDR3aa: CASSHRTGEAFF; CDR3nt: TGTGCCAGCAGTCATAGGACGGGAGAGGCTTTCTTT
v_gene: TRBV5-6; j_gene: TRBJ1-6; abundance: NA; d_gene: NA; CDR3aa: CASSSVRNSPLHF; CDR3nt: TGTGCCAGCAGCTCGGTGAGGAATTCACCCCTCCACTTT
v_gene: TRBV5-8; j_gene: TRBJ2-3; abundance: NA; d_gene: NA; CDR3aa: CASSLGGSQRDTQYF; CDR3nt: TGTGCCAGCAGCTTAGGCGGCAGCCAACGAGATACGCAGTATTTT
v_gene: TRBV7-9; j_gene: TRBJ1-1; abundance: few; d_gene: TRBD1; CDR3aa: CASSPGVGGRDTEAFF; CDR3nt: TGTGCCAGCAGCCCCGGTGTAGGGGGCCGGGACACTGAAGCTTTCTTT
v_gene: TRBV7-2; j_gene: TRBJ1-1; abundance: NA; d_gene: NA; CDR3aa: CASSPPSSRTEAFF; CDR3nt: TGTGCCAGCAGCCCCCCTTCCAGTCGCACTGAAGCTTTCTTT
v_gene: TRBV5-4; j_gene: TRBJ1-4; abundance: NA; d_gene: TRBD1; CDR3aa: CASSSDMGQGDEKLFF; CDR3nt: TGTGCCAGCAGCTCCGACATGGGACAGGGAGATGAAAAACTGTTTTTT
v_gene: TRBV19; j_gene: TRBJ2-7; abundance: NA; d_gene: TRBD1; CDR3aa: CASSIAGRGPFSLVYEQYF; CDR3nt: TGTGCCAGTAGTATAGCGGGAAGGGGGCCTTTTTCACTGGTTTACGAGCAGTACTTC
v_gene: TRBV4-3; j_gene: TRBJ1-2; abundance: NA; d_gene: TRBD1; CDR3aa: CASSQGQGASYGYTF; CDR3nt: TGCGCCAGCAGCCAAGGACAGGGGGCCAGCTATGGCTACACCTTC
v_gene: TRBV28; j_gene: TRBJ1-1; abundance: NA; d_gene: NA; CDR3aa: CATGFLDTEAFF; CDR3nt: TGTGCCACCGGGTTTCTGGACACTGAAGCTTTCTTT
v_gene: TRBV15; j_gene: TRBJ2-7; abundance: once; d_gene: TRBD2; CDR3aa: CATSRGLAGGTYEQYF; CDR3nt: TGTGCCACCAGCAGGGGACTAGCGGGAGGGACCTACGAGCAGTACTTC
v_gene: TRBV30; j_gene: TRBJ2-7; abundance: NA; d_gene: TRBD1; CDR3aa: CAWRTTGGSYEQYF; CDR3nt: TGTGCCTGGAGGACGACAGGGGGCTCCTACGAGCAGTACTTC
v_gene: TRBV7-6; j_gene: TRBJ1-1; abundance: NA; d_gene: NA; CDR3aa: CASSRSGGGNTEAFF; CDR3nt: TGTGCCAGCAGCCGATCTGGTGGAGGGAACACTGAAGCTTTCTTT
v_gene: TRBV6-4; j_gene: TRBJ2-6; abundance: medium-sized; d_gene: TRBD1; CDR3aa: CASSDNRGSGANVLTF; CDR3nt: TGTGCCAGCAGTGACAACAGGGGCTCTGGGGCCAACGTCCTGACTTTC
v_gene: TRBV4-1; j_gene: TRBJ2-1; abundance: NA; d_gene: TRBD2; CDR3aa: CASSQESGAWNEQFF; CDR3nt: TGCGCCAGCAGCCAAGAAAGCGGGGCATGGAATGAGCAGTTCTTC
v_gene: TRBV15; j_gene: TRBJ1-1; abundance: NA; d_gene: NA; CDR3aa: CATSPPQGNTEAFF; CDR3nt: TGTGCCACCAGCCCACCACAGGGGAACACTGAAGCTTTCTTT
v_gene: TRBV28; j_gene: TRBJ2-3; abundance: NA; d_gene: TRBD2; CDR3aa: CASSLGTSGRTDTQYF; CDR3nt: TGTGCCAGCAGTTTGGGGACTAGCGGGAGAACAGATACGCAGTATTTT
v_gene: TRBV11-2; j_gene: TRBJ2-1; abundance: few; d_gene: NA; CDR3aa: CASSSPMRNHEQFF; CDR3nt: TGTGCCAGCAGCTCGCCCATGAGGAACCATGAGCAGTTCTTC
v_gene: TRBV28; j_gene: TRBJ2-2; abundance: NA; d_gene: NA; CDR3aa: CASSLGFTGELFF; CDR3nt: TGTGCCAGCAGTTTAGGCTTCACCGGGGAGCTGTTTTTT
v_gene: TRBV6-5; j_gene: TRBJ2-7; abundance: NA; d_gene: NA; CDR3aa: CASSYSSQVYEQYF; CDR3nt: TGTGCCAGCAGTTACTCGAGTCAGGTCTACGAGCAGTACTTC
v_gene: TRBV18; j_gene: TRBJ2-2; abundance: few; d_gene: TRBD1; CDR3aa: CASSPPDRGPGTGELFF; CDR3nt: TGTGCCAGCTCACCACCGGACAGGGGACCGGGCACCGGGGAGCTGTTTTTT
v_gene: TRBV16; j_gene: TRBJ2-7; abundance: NA; d_gene: NA; CDR3aa: CASSPAGYPYEQYF; CDR3nt: TGTGCCAGCAGCCCTGCCGGGTATCCCTACGAGCAGTACTTC
v_gene: TRBV11-3; j_gene: TRBJ2-5; abundance: NA; d_gene: TRBD2; CDR3aa: CASSSRTSGVQETQYF; CDR3nt: TGTGCCAGCAGCTCGAGGACTAGCGGGGTCCAAGAGACCCAGTACTTC
v_gene: TRBV9; j_gene: TRBJ2-1; abundance: NA; d_gene: NA; CDR3aa: CASSVDETPKNDEQFF; CDR3nt: TGTGCCAGCAGCGTAGACGAGACTCCAAAGAACGATGAGCAGTTCTTC
v_gene: TRBV7-9; j_gene: TRBJ2-5; abundance: NA; d_gene: NA; CDR3aa: CASSRLGAVQETQYF; CDR3nt: TGTGCCAGCAGCCGACTGGGAGCGGTACAAGAGACCCAGTACTTC
v_gene: TRBV7-8; j_gene: TRBJ2-5; abundance: NA; d_gene: TRBD2; CDR3aa: CASSPPASGDQETQYF; CDR3nt: TGTGCCAGCAGCCCCCCGGCTAGCGGGGACCAAGAGACCCAGTACTTC